Listed below are T cell receptor beta chains from one sample, sequenced in a study of cytomegalovirus exposure and HLA in healthy donors. TCRdb keeps only in-frame clones here, not all; method: immunoSEQ multiplex PCR. Of tens of thousands of clones in the sample, about nine tenths were seen once. Sequences were obtained from PBMCs. These receptors were collected from a young man in good health and CMV-seronegative. Both conserved end residues are part of each CDR3. Fields, in order: J gene, D gene, V gene, clone size, CDR3 protein, CDR3 DNA. A D gene is named only where the DNA matches it firmly. The listing skips clone size in some rows; elsewhere it reads once, few, many or a size class.

>TRBJ2-3|TRBD1|TRBV6-5|-
CASSLDRGSTDTQYF
TGTGCCAGCAGCCTTGACAGGGGAAGCACAGATACGCAGTATTTT
>TRBJ1-1|-|TRBV5-6|-
CASSFRYTEAFF
TGTGCCAGCAGCTTTCGGTACACTGAAGCTTTCTTT
>TRBJ2-1|TRBD2|TRBV19|once
CASSIRLAGVWGYNEQFF
TGTGCCAGTAGTATAAGGCTAGCGGGAGTCTGGGGCTACAATGAGCAGTTCTTC
>TRBJ1-3|-|TRBV7-2|-
CASSSSREEAIYF
TGTGCCAGCAGCTCATCCCGGGAAGAGGCCATATATTTT
>TRBJ2-1|TRBD1|TRBV10-1|-
CASSKTGVSYNEQFF
TGCGCCAGCAGCAAAACAGGGGTGTCATACAATGAGCAGTTCTTC
>TRBJ1-4|-|TRBV2|-
CASNSNSNPNEKLFF
TGTGCCAGCAATTCTAACAGCAATCCGAATGAAAAACTGTTTTTT
>TRBJ2-3|TRBD1|TRBV27|-
CASSLDRGDTQYF
TGTGCCAGCAGTCTCGACAGGGGAGATACGCAGTATTTT
>TRBJ2-1|-|TRBV19|-
CASRRQGGEQFF
TGTGCCAGTAGACGTCAGGGGGGTGAGCAGTTCTTC
>TRBJ1-1|TRBD1|TRBV2|-
CATLTGGDSVNTEAFF
TGTGCCACCCTAACAGGGGGCGATTCAGTGAACACTGAAGCTTTCTTT
>TRBJ1-1|-|TRBV6-5|-
CASSYSRGTEAFF
TGTGCCAGCAGTTACTCGAGGGGGACTGAAGCTTTCTTT
>TRBJ2-3|TRBD2|TRBV6-4|-
CASSDSTSGHTDTQYF
TGTGCCAGCAGTGACTCGACTAGCGGGCACACAGATACGCAGTATTTT
>TRBJ2-7|TRBD1|TRBV11-2|-
CASKGPRTGGHEQYF
TGTGCCAGCAAGGGTCCTCGGACAGGGGGCCACGAGCAGTACTTC
>TRBJ2-3|-|TRBV7-3|-
CASSLHPTRDTQYF
TGTGCCAGCAGCTTACACCCAACGCGGGATACGCAGTATTTT
>TRBJ1-1|-|TRBV5-8|once
CASSPLGRGDTEAFF
TGTGCCAGCAGCCCCCTAGGGCGGGGGGACACTGAAGCTTTCTTT
>TRBJ1-1|TRBD1|TRBV5-1|-
CASSLRQGASPEAFF
TGCGCCAGCAGCTTACGGCAGGGGGCTTCGCCTGAAGCTTTCTTT
>TRBJ1-2|-|TRBV7-2|few
CASSPTSNYGYTF
TGTGCCAGCAGCCCGACATCTAACTATGGCTACACCTTC
>TRBJ1-5|-|TRBV29-1|few
CSVKAGNQPQHF
TGCAGCGTTAAAGCAGGGAACCAGCCCCAGCATTTT
>TRBJ2-5|-|TRBV29-1|-
CSVEGPREVYQETQYF
TGCAGCGTTGAAGGGCCCAGGGAAGTGTACCAAGAGACCCAGTACTTC
>TRBJ1-4|-|TRBV6-5|-
CASSFTLTNEKLFF
TGTGCCAGCAGTTTCACTTTAACTAATGAAAAACTGTTTTTT
>TRBJ2-7|TRBD2|TRBV10-1|once
CASIFFGTSGRASYEQYF
TGCGCCAGCATATTCTTCGGGACTAGCGGGAGGGCCTCCTACGAGCAGTACTTC
>TRBJ2-1|TRBD1|TRBV5-4|-
CASSFPPDRETYNEQFF
TGTGCCAGCAGCTTTCCCCCGGACAGGGAGACTTACAATGAGCAGTTCTTC
>TRBJ2-1|TRBD2|TRBV4-2|-
CASSQGGTSPYNEQFF
TGTGCCAGCAGCCAAGGCGGGACTAGCCCCTACAATGAGCAGTTCTTC
>TRBJ2-2|-|TRBV28|once
CASSGTANTGELFF
TGTGCCAGCAGTGGTACAGCGAACACCGGGGAGCTGTTTTTT
>TRBJ2-1|TRBD1|TRBV5-1|-
CASSLVAGGGNEQFF
TGCGCCAGCAGCTTGGTGGCAGGGGGCGGGAATGAGCAGTTCTTC
>TRBJ2-1|TRBD2|TRBV9|-
CASSVDLAGAREQFF
TGTGCCAGCAGCGTAGACCTAGCGGGAGCACGCGAGCAGTTCTTC